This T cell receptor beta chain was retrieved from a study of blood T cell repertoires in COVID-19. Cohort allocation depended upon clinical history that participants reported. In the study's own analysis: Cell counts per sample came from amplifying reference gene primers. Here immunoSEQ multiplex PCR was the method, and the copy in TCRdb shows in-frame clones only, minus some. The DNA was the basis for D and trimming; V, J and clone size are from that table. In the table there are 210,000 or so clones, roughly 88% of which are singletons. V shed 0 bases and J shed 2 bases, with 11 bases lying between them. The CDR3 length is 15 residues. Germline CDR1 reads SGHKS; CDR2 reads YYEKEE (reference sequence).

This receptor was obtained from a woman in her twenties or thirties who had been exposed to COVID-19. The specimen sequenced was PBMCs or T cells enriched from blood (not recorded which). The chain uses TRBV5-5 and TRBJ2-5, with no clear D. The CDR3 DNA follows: TGTGCCAGCAGCTTGGGGGTAGCCTTTCAAGAGACCCAGTACTTC. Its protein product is CASSLGVAFQETQYF. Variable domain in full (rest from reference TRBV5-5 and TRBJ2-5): DAGVTQSPTHLIKTRGQQVTLRCSPISGHKSVSWYQQVLGQGPQFIFQYYEKEERGRGNFPDRFSARQFPNYSSELNVNALLLGDSALYLCASSLGVAFQETQYFGPGTRLLVL.